This T cell receptor beta chain was sequenced in a study of blood T cells in healthy people across ages. The CDR3 covers 15 residues. Germline CDR1 SQVTM, CDR2 ANQGSEA. The V gene end was trimmed by 4 bases and the J gene end by 3 bases; junction bases not matched to a gene: 7. With a J-beta primer mix and a sample-barcoded 5' primer, a second PCR ran about 6 to 11 cycles. Each cDNA molecule, via a template-switch adaptor with 12 random nucleotides, was tagged. TCRdb re-derived calls from the 5' RACE reads in MiXCR, one entry per CDR3 protein. The sample carries about 1.5 million distinct CDR3 sequences, 35% to 45% recorded once. As to this clonotype: The antigen is not known.

Broader study findings: There were more naive CD4+ cells and higher diversity in long-lived donors than in aged donors.

This clonotype was obtained from a woman aged 18-29 years in good health. The J gene is TRBJ2-3, the V gene TRBV29-1; 10 nucleotides match TRBD1. Sequencing was carried out using blood. DNA for the CDR3: TGCAGCGTTGCTCCGACAGGGGGCGATACAGATACGCAGTATTTT. Translation: CSVAPTGGDTDTQYF.